This note documents a single T cell receptor (beta chain) sequence. V dropped 7 bases and J dropped 1; count of bases not matched to a gene: 4. The CDR3 is made up of 13 amino acids. The germline V gene has CDR1 SQVTM and CDR2 ANQGSEA. This record comes from a study of T-cell memory formation after mild COVID-19. Using its own MiXCR run on the 5' RACE reads, TCRdb lists one record per CDR3 protein. This repertoire shows about 540,000 distinct CDR3 sequences, just over 20% found once; its top ten account for about 12%. The chain joins TRBV29-1 to TRBJ1-1; 9 bases align to TRBD1. This receptor was taken from an adult woman who had mild COVID-19 (a few samples of this study predate the infection). Cell type and time point are not known. Sequenced sample: PBMCs or a T cell subset sorted from them (not recorded which). DNA of the CDR3: TGCAGCGCTGAGGACAGGGGGAACACTGAAGCTTTCTTT. Its protein product is CSAEDRGNTEAFF.